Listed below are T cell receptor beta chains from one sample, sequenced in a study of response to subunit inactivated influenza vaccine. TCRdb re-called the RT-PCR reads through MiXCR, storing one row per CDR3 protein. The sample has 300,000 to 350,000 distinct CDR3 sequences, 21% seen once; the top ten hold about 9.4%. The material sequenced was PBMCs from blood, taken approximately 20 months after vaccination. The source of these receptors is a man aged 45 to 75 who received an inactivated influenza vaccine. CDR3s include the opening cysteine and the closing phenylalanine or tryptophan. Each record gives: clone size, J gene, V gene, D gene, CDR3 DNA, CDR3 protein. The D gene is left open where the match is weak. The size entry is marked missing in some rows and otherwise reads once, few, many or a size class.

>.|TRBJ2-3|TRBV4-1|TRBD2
TGCGCCAGCAGCCAAGTCATTCTAGCGGGGGCCACCACAGATACGCAGTATTTT
CASSQVILAGATTDTQYF
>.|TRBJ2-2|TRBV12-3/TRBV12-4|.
TGTGCCAGCAGTCGTATCGGGACCACCGGGGAGCTGTTTTTT
CASSRIGTTGELFF
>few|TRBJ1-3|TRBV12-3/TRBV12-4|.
TGTGCCAGCAGTTTCACAAGTCCTAACTCTGGAAACACCATATATTTT
CASSFTSPNSGNTIYF
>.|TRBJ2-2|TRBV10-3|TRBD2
TGTGCCATCAGTGTGGGACTAGCGGGGGGCCTGAACACCGGGGAGCTGTTTTTT
CAISVGLAGGLNTGELFF
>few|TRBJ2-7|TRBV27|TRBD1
TGTGCCAGCAGCTCTGGGACAGGAACCAGGAGCTCCTACGAGCAGTACTTC
CASSSGTGTRSSYEQYF
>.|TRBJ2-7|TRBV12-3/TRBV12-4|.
TGTGCCAGCAGTCCAGGGTACTCCTACGAGCAGTACTTC
CASSPGYSYEQYF
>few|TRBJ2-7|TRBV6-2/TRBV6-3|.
TGTGCCAGCAGGGAGTACCCCACAGGCTACGAGCAGTACTTC
CASREYPTGYEQYF
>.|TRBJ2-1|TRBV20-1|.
TGCAGTGCTCATAGTGGGGCAGGGAATGAGCAGTTCTTC
CSAHSGAGNEQFF
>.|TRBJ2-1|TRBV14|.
TGTGCCAGCAGCCCTAGCCTGGGAACATCACCCAGGACGCATGAGCAGTTCTTC
CASSPSLGTSPRTHEQFF
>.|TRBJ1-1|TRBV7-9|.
TGTGCCAGCAGACGGGGGTTAGGGGTCCGGAACACTGAAGCTTTCTTT
CASRRGLGVRNTEAFF
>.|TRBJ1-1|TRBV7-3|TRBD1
TGTGCAACCCGAGAGGGGGCGAACACTGAAGCTTTCTTT
CATREGANTEAFF
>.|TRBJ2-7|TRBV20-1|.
TGCAGTGCTAGAGCGCAGGGTACCTACGAGCAGTACTTC
CSARAQGTYEQYF
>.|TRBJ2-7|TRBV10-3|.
TGTGCCATCAGTGAGTCAATCCGTTACGAGCAGTACTTC
CAISESIRYEQYF
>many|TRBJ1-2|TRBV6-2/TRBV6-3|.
TGTGCCAGCAGTTACGATCCGGGACGTAACTATGGCTACACCTTC
CASSYDPGRNYGYTF
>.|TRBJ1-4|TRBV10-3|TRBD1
TGTGCCATCAGTCCCGGGACAGGGGTCTTCAATGAAAAACTGTTTTTT
CAISPGTGVFNEKLFF
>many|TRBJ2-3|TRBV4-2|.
TGTGCCAGCAGCCAATTCGGAGGGACAGATACGCAGTATTTT
CASSQFGGTDTQYF
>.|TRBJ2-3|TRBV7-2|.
TGTGCCAGCAGCCCTCGGGGCAGGGCGATAGTCACAGATACGCAGTATTTT
CASSPRGRAIVTDTQYF
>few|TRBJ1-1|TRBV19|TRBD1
TGTGCCAGTAGTATGCGACCACAGGGGATGAACACTGAAGCTTTCTTT
CASSMRPQGMNTEAFF
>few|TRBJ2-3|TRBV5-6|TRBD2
TGTGCCAGCAGCTCCGGACTAGCGGTCTATGGGACAGATACGCAGTATTTT
CASSSGLAVYGTDTQYF
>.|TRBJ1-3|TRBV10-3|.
TGTGCCATCAAGGAGGGTCTAGGTGGAAACACCATATATTTT
CAIKEGLGGNTIYF